Shown below are 14 T cell receptor beta chains from a single sample sequenced in a study of T cell responses to AZD1222 COVID-19 vaccine. Clones were sequenced by immunoSEQ multiplex PCR, and TCRdb holds only the in-frame ones, with some missing. The data hold around 110,000 clones, with about 92% observed a single time. This sample comprised peripheral blood, obtained on day 0 of AZD1222 vaccination. Every receptor here comes from an adult in good health.

V gene TRBV7-6 combines with J gene TRBJ2-7; 9 nucleotides match TRBD1. The germline gives CDR1 SGHVS, CDR2 FNYEAQ. V gave up 4 bases and J gave up 2 bases; unmatched junction bases: 6. There are 15 residues in the CDR3. CDR3 amino acids: CASSYRTGEAYEQYF. CDR3 in DNA: TGTGCCAGCAGCTACCGGACAGGGGAGGCCTACGAGCAGTACTTC.

This clone was counted a few times. This chain connects TRBV20-1 to TRBJ2-7, with TRBD1 matching 7 bases. The CDR3 totals 11 residues. CDR1 and CDR2 (germline): DFQATT, SNEGSKA (reference sequence). V dropped 8 bases and J dropped 10; count of bases not matched to a gene: 11. CDR3 residues: CSSGQELTQYF. The CDR3 DNA reads as TGCAGTTCTGGACAGGAATTAACCCAGTACTTC.

V and J are TRBV28 and TRBJ2-1, with 9 positions matching TRBD1. The CDR3 consists of 15 residues. Per germline, CDR1 MDHEN and CDR2 SYDVKM. V was pared by 5 bases and J by 3 bases, with 5 bases of the junction left unmatched. CDR3 in DNA: TGTGCCAGCAGTGAATGGGACAGGGACTACAATGAGCAGTTCTTC. Amino acid sequence: CASSEWDRDYNEQFF.

V is TRBV3-1 (or the pseudogene TRBV3-2) and J is TRBJ1-5, with unresolved D. This CDR3 spans 14 amino acids. The germline V gene has CDR1 LGHDT and CDR2 YNNKEL (reference sequence). Trimming cost V 0 bases and J 0 bases, with 3 bases left between them. CDR3 amino acids: CASSQDVSNQPQHF. CDR3 DNA: TGTGCCAGCAGCCAAGACGTTAGCAATCAGCCCCAGCATTTT.

This clone was seen just once. The V call is TRBV19, the J call TRBJ2-5; 7 bases are shared with TRBD2. The germline CDR1 and CDR2 sequences are LNHDA and SQIVND (reference sequence). V lost 6 bases to trimming and J lost 5 bases; unmatched junction nucleotides: 15. The CDR3 length is 16 residues. CDR3 residues: CASSNKPGLRGETQYF. Here the CDR3 DNA reads TGTGCCAGTAGCAATAAACCGGGACTAAGAGGGGAGACCCAGTACTTC.

This chain links TRBV6-5 with TRBJ2-1, with a weak D call TRBD2 (5 bases). The CDR3 is 15 amino acids. With 8 bases removed from V and 0 bases from J, the gap between germline ends came to 14 bases. In germline, CDR1 is MNHEY, CDR2 SVGAGI. CDR3 sequence (DNA): TGTGCCAGCGATCCTTGGAGCGGCTCCTACAATGAGCAGTTCTTC. It is translated as CASDPWSGSYNEQFF.

The chain has TRBV27 and TRBJ1-1; 8 bases are shared with TRBD1. This CDR3 is 15 amino acids long. The germline V gene encodes CDR1 MNHEY and CDR2 SMNVEV (reference sequence). Losses at the gene ends were 6 bases for V and 7 bases for J; bases not matched to a gene: 13. CDR3 protein: CASRQQGDQFREAFF. Written as DNA, the CDR3 is TGTGCCAGCAGACAACAGGGGGACCAGTTCCGTGAAGCTTTCTTT.

As DNA, the CDR3 is TGTGCCAGCAGTTTCCGGGGACAGACATTATGGTACGAGCAGTACTTC. Its protein is CASSFRGQTLWYEQYF. The V gene is TRBV27, the J gene TRBJ2-7, with 7 bases fitting TRBD1. Germline CDR1 is MNHEY and CDR2 is SMNVEV (reference sequence). The CDR3 length is 16 residues. Trimming at V came to 3 bases and at J to 4 bases, leaving 12 bases not matched to a gene.

This clone is a singleton in its sample. The V gene is TRBV6-5, the J gene TRBJ1-5; no reliable D call. In germline, CDR1 is MNHEY, CDR2 SVGAGI. V was trimmed by 10 bases and J by 3 bases, leaving 19 bases between them. There are 15 residues in the CDR3. The CDR3, as DNA: TGTGCCACCTTGACCCCCCGTCCTACCAATCAGCCCCAGCATTTT. This translates into CATLTPRPTNQPQHF.

The chain joins TRBV29-1 to TRBJ2-7; 11 bases align to TRBD2. The germline V gene encodes CDR1 SQVTM and CDR2 ANQGSEA. The CDR3 loop spans 11 amino acids. CDR3 DNA sequence: TGCGGTGGGACTAGCGGCTACGAGCAGTACTTC. Residues: CGGTSGYEQYF.

The chain uses TRBV24-1 and TRBJ2-2; no clear D. This CDR3 is built from 14 residues. V was trimmed by 6 bases and J by 4 bases, leaving 11 bases between them. Germline lookup yields CDR1 KGHDR and CDR2 SFDVKD. The DNA of the CDR3 is TGTGCCACCAGTCCCCGGTCGACCACCGGGGAGCTGTTTTTT. It yields the protein CATSPRSTTGELFF.

The rearrangement uses TRBV28 and TRBJ1-2; D is possibly TRBD1 (6 bases). V was trimmed by 4 bases and J by 4 bases, leaving 19 bases between them. The CDR3 spans 16 residues. CDR1 is MDHEN, CDR2 SYDVKM, per germline. The CDR3 loop reads CASSWGGPVDTYGYTF. For the CDR3, the DNA is TGTGCCAGCAGTTGGGGGGGGCCGGTTGATACCTATGGCTACACCTTC.

The V gene is TRBV11-1, the J gene TRBJ2-2; 7 bases map to TRBD2. The CDR3 has 14 amino acids. The germline gives CDR1 SGHAT, CDR2 FQDESV (reference sequence). The V and J ends lost 4 bases and 1 base, in that order; junction bases with no gene match: 0. The CDR3: CASSSSGNTGELFF. CDR3 sequence (DNA): TGTGCCAGCAGCTCTAGCGGGAACACCGGGGAGCTGTTTTTT.

The chain has TRBV19 and TRBJ2-1; TRBD2 matches at 11 bases. CDR1 is LNHDA and CDR2 is SQIVND in the germline V gene (reference sequence). Trimming took 5 bases from V and 8 from J; bases not matched to a gene: 8. This CDR3 contains 15 residues. This CDR3 reads CASSLAGGPRDEQFF. CDR3 in DNA: TGTGCCAGTAGTTTAGCGGGAGGGCCCCGGGATGAGCAGTTCTTC.